This T cell receptor (beta chain) is drawn from a study of cytomegalovirus exposure and HLA in healthy donors. A remark on this clone: Its antigen remains unknown.

In the PCR, 60 Vbeta and 13 Jbeta primers were used. The assay was immunoSEQ multiplex PCR, and TCRdb's table has in-frame clones only and misses some. Among approximately 190,000 clones listed, about 83% were seen once. V lost 0 bases to trimming and J lost 6 bases, with 6 bases between them. CDR1 and CDR2 from the germline V gene are SGHRS and YFSETQ. The CDR3 has 12 amino acids. Broader study findings: Sequencing had likely introduced a cluster of highly shared sequence variants as an artifact.

The sequencing input was PBMCs. This clonotype was obtained from a man aged 40-50 years in good health and CMV-seropositive. This rearrangement joins TRBV5-1 to TRBJ1-2, with unresolved D. CDR3 in DNA: TGCGCCAGCAGCTTGGATGCGGATGGCTACACCTTC. Translated: CASSLDADGYTF. The whole variable domain, filled in from reference TRBV5-1 and TRBJ1-2, reads KAGVTQTPRYLIKTRGQQVTLSCSPISGHRSVSWYQQTPGQGLQFLFEYFSETQRNKGNFPGRFSGRQFSNSRSEMNVSTLELGDSALYLCASSLDADGYTFGSGTRLTVV.